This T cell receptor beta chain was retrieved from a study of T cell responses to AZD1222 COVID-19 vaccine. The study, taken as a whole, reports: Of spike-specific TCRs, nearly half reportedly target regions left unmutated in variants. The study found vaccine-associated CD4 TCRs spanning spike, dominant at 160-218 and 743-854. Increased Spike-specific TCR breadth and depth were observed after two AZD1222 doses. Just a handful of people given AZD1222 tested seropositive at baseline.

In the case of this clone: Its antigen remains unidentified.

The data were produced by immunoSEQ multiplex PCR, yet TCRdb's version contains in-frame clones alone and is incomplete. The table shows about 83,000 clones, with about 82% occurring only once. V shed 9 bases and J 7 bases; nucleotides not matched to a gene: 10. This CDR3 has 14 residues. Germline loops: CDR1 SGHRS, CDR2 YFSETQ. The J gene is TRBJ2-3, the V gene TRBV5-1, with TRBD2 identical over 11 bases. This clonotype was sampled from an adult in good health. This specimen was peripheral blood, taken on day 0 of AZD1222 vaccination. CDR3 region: CATSTSGTENTQYF. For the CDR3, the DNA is TGCGCCACCTCGACTAGCGGGACGGAAAATACGCAGTATTTT.